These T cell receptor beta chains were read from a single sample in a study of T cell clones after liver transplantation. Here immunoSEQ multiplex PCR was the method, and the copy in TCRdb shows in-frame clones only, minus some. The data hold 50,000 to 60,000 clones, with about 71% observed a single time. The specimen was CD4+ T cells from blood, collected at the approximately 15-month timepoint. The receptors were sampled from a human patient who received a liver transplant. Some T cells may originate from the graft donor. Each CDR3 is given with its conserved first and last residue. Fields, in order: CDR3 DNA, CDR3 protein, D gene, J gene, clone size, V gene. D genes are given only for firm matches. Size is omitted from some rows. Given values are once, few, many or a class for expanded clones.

TGTGCCAGTAGTATAAAGGGGGGAATCACTGAAGCTTTCTTT	CASSIKGGITEAFF	.	TRBJ1-1	few	TRBV19
TGTGCCAGCAGCTTAGCGGCGGGAGCGGGCGGAGATACGCAGTATTTT	CASSLAAGAGGDTQYF	TRBD2	TRBJ2-3	.	TRBV11-2
TGTGCCAGCAGCTCAGAGCGACAGGGTGGCACTGAAGCTTTCTTT	CASSSERQGGTEAFF	TRBD1	TRBJ1-1	.	TRBV5-6
TGTGCCAGCAGCTTGGAGGCAGGGCGACGTAACGGGGAGCTGTTTTTT	CASSLEAGRRNGELFF	.	TRBJ2-2	few	TRBV5-4
TGTGCCAGCAGCGCTTCAGGGATGACAGATACGCAGTATTTT	CASSASGMTDTQYF	.	TRBJ2-3	once	TRBV9
TGTGCCAGCACATCAGGGGTGTCCTACGAGCAGTACTTC	CASTSGVSYEQYF	.	TRBJ2-7	.	TRBV6-1
TGCAGCGTAGAGACAGGGGTTAATCAGCCCCAGCATTTT	CSVETGVNQPQHF	TRBD1	TRBJ1-5	once	TRBV29-1
TGTGCCAGCAAAGAGAGCACTGAAGCTTTCTTT	CASKESTEAFF	.	TRBJ1-1	once	TRBV6-1
TGTGCCAGCAGTGATCGGGGGACCCAGCCCCAGCATTTT	CASSDRGTQPQHF	.	TRBJ1-5	once	TRBV6-1
TGTGCCACCAGCAGAGATGGGGCGAGGCGGTTCTTC	CATSRDGARRFF	.	TRBJ2-1	.	TRBV15
TGTGCCAGCAGTCGACCGGGACTTGGGATGGATGAGCAGTTCTTC	CASSRPGLGMDEQFF	.	TRBJ2-1	few	TRBV7-9
TGTGCCAGCAGCTCTTCGGGACAGGGTTCAGAGACCCAGTACTTC	CASSSSGQGSETQYF	TRBD1	TRBJ2-5	once	TRBV13
TGTGCCAGTAGTCCAGGGAGCCTAGCTAATGAAAAACTGTTTTTT	CASSPGSLANEKLFF	.	TRBJ1-4	.	TRBV19
TGTGCCAGCAGCTCGCCCGGGGGGCGGGATACGCAGTATTTT	CASSSPGGRDTQYF	.	TRBJ2-3	.	TRBV7-6
TGTGCCAGCAGTGACCGGGGGTACGGAGGGGAGCTGTTTTTT	CASSDRGYGGELFF	.	TRBJ2-2	.	TRBV2
TGTGCCAGTAGTATGGGGGCCGGGGAGCTGTTTTTT	CASSMGAGELFF	.	TRBJ2-2	.	TRBV19
TGTGCCAGTAGTATAAGGGGGCAGTGGGAGACCCAGTACTTC	CASSIRGQWETQYF	TRBD1	TRBJ2-5	few	TRBV19
TGTGCCAGCAGCCCGGGGGCTAGCGGGAATCACAATGAGCAGTTCTTC	CASSPGASGNHNEQFF	TRBD2	TRBJ2-1	.	TRBV7-2
TGTGCCAGCACTCCCACTACTGGGGAGACCCAGTACTTC	CASTPTTGETQYF	.	TRBJ2-5	few	TRBV2
TGTGCCAGCATGAACAGTATGAACACTGAAGCTTTCTTT	CASMNSMNTEAFF	.	TRBJ1-1	.	TRBV6-6
TGTGCCAGCAGCAAGCCGACACCCCGGGGGGAGCTGTTTTTT	CASSKPTPRGELFF	.	TRBJ2-2	.	TRBV7-2
TGTGCCAGTAGTCCAATAGCAGCGACAGGGGCAAATTCACCCCTCCACTTT	CASSPIAATGANSPLHF	TRBD1	TRBJ1-6	.	TRBV19
TGTGCCAGCAGTAGCTACCAAGAGACCCAGTACTTC	CASSSYQETQYF	.	TRBJ2-5	once	TRBV14
TGTGCCAGTAGTTTGGGGAACAATTGGTATGGCTACACCTTC	CASSLGNNWYGYTF	.	TRBJ1-2	.	TRBV19
TGTGCCAGTATCTCTGGGCTGGGGGCGTTGAGGACTGAAGCTTTCTTT	CASISGLGALRTEAFF	.	TRBJ1-1	many	TRBV19
TGTGCCAGCAGTTACTCGACTGGACAGCCTTATGGCTACACCTTC	CASSYSTGQPYGYTF	.	TRBJ1-2	.	TRBV6-5
TGTGCCAGCTCACCCCCAAATACAGTGTACACCTTC	CASSPPNTVYTF	.	TRBJ1-2	.	TRBV18
TGTGCCAGTAGTATCCTCCGGACTAGCGGCTCCTACAATGAGCAGTTCTTC	CASSILRTSGSYNEQFF	TRBD2	TRBJ2-1	.	TRBV19
TGTGCCAGCAGCTTCGGACTAGCGGGGGGACGTCAAGAGACCCAGTACTTC	CASSFGLAGGRQETQYF	TRBD2	TRBJ2-5	once	TRBV7-2
TGTGCCAGTAGTAACCGACAGGCGGTCGGGGAGCTGTTTTTT	CASSNRQAVGELFF	.	TRBJ2-2	many	TRBV19
TGTGCCAGCAGCTTCACCGCGATCCAAGAGACCCAGTACTTC	CASSFTAIQETQYF	.	TRBJ2-5	.	TRBV5-8
TGTGCCAGCAGCTATACGGGGGGAGTCACTGAAGCTTTCTTT	CASSYTGGVTEAFF	.	TRBJ1-1	.	TRBV5-6
TGTGCCTGGATGACGTATTACGAGCAGTACTTC	CAWMTYYEQYF	.	TRBJ2-7	.	TRBV30
TGTGCCAGCAGCTTAAAGGGAGAAGCTTTCTTT	CASSLKGEAFF	.	TRBJ1-1	.	TRBV11-3
TGTGCCAGCAGCCATGCCTACGAGCAGTACTTC	CASSHAYEQYF	.	TRBJ2-7	.	TRBV14
TGTGCCACCCGGACTAGCGTGACCGGGGAGCTGTTTTTT	CATRTSVTGELFF	TRBD2	TRBJ2-2	.	TRBV10-3
TGTGCCAGTAGTATCCAAGGGTTGGATGGCTACACCTTC	CASSIQGLDGYTF	.	TRBJ1-2	.	TRBV19
TGTGCCAGTAGCCCGACCGGACAGGGTTTAACCCAGTACTTC	CASSPTGQGLTQYF	TRBD1	TRBJ2-5	.	TRBV19
TGTGCCAGCAAGGAGGGAGCTAGCACAGATACGCAGTATTTT	CASKEGASTDTQYF	.	TRBJ2-3	.	TRBV5-4
TGCAGCGTTGAGGAGGGGGCCACTGAAGCTTTCTTT	CSVEEGATEAFF	TRBD1	TRBJ1-1	.	TRBV29-1
TGTGCCAGCAGCTCCGGGACAGGGCAGGAAAAACTGTTTTTT	CASSSGTGQEKLFF	TRBD1	TRBJ1-4	.	TRBV7-9
TGTGCCAGCTCACCATCGCGGGATCAGCCCCAGCATTTT	CASSPSRDQPQHF	.	TRBJ1-5	many	TRBV18
TGTGCCAGCAGCCCCGGACAGCCTAGCACAGATACGCAGTATTTT	CASSPGQPSTDTQYF	.	TRBJ2-3	once	TRBV14
TGTGCCAGAGAAGACAGGGCCGATAGCTCCTACGAGCAGTACTTC	CAREDRADSSYEQYF	TRBD1	TRBJ2-7	.	TRBV5-3
TGTGCCAGCAGTTACCCCGGACAGCCCCAGCATTTT	CASSYPGQPQHF	.	TRBJ1-5	.	TRBV6-5
TGTGCCAGCTTGGGAGAAGGCCAGAGGAGCACTGAAGCTTTCTTT	CASLGEGQRSTEAFF	.	TRBJ1-1	once	TRBV6-5
TGTGCCAGCAGTTTAAGAGCGGGAGAGAGCACAGATACGCAGTATTTT	CASSLRAGESTDTQYF	TRBD2	TRBJ2-3	once	TRBV27
TGTGCCAGCAGCTTAGACGGGCTGGGACAGGACGCTTTCTTT	CASSLDGLGQDAFF	TRBD1	TRBJ1-1	.	TRBV5-4